This TCR beta chain was captured by sequencing in a study of control samples from healthy donors and cancer patients. Method: immunoSEQ multiplex PCR; TCRdb's copy keeps in-frame clones and lacks some. The sample shows about 150,000 clones, 70% to 90% of them seen only once. CDR1 and CDR2 (germline): SQVTM, ANQGSEA. The V end was cut by 4 bases, the J end by 6 bases, with 6 bases between. This CDR3 comprises 10 residues. The material sequenced was blood. The rearrangement joins TRBV29-1 to TRBJ1-2; no definite D call. This TCR was recovered from a man in his late teens or twenties in good health. The CDR3 is CSVAEDGYTF. Here the CDR3 DNA reads TGCAGCGTTGCAGAGGATGGCTACACCTTC.